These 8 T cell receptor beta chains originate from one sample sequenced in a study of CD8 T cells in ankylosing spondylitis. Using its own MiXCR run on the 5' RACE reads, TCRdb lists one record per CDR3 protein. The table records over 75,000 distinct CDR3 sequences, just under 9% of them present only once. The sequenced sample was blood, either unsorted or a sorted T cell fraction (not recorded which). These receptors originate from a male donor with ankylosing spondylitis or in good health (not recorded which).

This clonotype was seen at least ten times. CDR3 residues: CASSLGDGNLNEQYF. CDR3 DNA sequence: TGTGCCAGCAGCTTAGGGGACGGCAACCTTAACGAGCAGTACTTC. The V gene is TRBV7-9, the J gene TRBJ2-7; D possibly matches TRBD1 or TRBD2 (5 bases each). With 1 base removed from V and 5 bases from J, the gap between germline ends came to 15 bases. This CDR3 comprises 15 residues. Germline V gene data show CDR1 as SEHNR and CDR2 as FQNEAQ (reference sequence).

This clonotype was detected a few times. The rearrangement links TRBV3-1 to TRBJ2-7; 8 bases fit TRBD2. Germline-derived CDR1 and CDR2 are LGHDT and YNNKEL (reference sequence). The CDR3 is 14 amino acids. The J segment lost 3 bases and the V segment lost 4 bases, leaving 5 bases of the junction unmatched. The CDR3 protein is CASSPRGAHYEQYF. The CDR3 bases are TGTGCCAGCAGCCCGCGGGGGGCTCACTACGAGCAGTACTTC.

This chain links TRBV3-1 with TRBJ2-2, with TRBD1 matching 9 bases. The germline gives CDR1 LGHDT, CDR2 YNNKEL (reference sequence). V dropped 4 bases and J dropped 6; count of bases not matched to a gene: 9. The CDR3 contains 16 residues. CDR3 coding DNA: TGTGCCAGCAGCCCAGGACAGGGGTCGTACGCCGGGGAGCTGTTTTTT. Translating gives CASSPGQGSYAGELFF.

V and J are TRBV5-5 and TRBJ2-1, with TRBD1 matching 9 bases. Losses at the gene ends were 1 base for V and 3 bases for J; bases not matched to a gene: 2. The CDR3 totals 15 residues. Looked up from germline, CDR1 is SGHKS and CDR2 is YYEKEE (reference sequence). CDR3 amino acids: CASSLTGGGYNEQFF. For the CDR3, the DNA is TGTGCCAGCAGCTTGACAGGGGGCGGCTACAATGAGCAGTTCTTC.

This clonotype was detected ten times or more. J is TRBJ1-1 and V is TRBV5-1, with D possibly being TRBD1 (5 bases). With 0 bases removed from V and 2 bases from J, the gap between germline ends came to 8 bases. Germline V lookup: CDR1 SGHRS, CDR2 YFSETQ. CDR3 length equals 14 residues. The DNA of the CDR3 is TGCGCCAGCAGCTTGGGACAGCACAACACTGAAGCTTTCTTT. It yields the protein CASSLGQHNTEAFF.

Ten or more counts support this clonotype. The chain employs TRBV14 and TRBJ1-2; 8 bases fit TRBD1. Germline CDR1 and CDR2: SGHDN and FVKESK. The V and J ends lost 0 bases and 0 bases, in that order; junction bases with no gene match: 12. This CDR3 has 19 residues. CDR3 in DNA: TGTGCCAGCAGCCAAGATTCGGGACAGGTGCTCTTAACTAACTATGGCTACACCTTC. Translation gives CASSQDSGQVLLTNYGYTF.

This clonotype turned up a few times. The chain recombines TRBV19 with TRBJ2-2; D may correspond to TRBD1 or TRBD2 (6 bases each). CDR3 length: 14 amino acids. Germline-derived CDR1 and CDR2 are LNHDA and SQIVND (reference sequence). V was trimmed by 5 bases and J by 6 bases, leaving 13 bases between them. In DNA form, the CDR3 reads TGTGCCAGTAGTCCTAGGGGGGCAGCCGGGGAGCTGTTTTTT. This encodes CASSPRGAAGELFF.

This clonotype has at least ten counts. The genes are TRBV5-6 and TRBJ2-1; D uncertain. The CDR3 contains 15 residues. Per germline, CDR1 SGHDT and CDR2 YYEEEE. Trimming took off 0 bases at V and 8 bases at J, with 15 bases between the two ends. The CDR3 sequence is CASSLGSGPGDEQFF. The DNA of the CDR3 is TGTGCCAGCAGCTTGGGCTCAGGACCTGGGGATGAGCAGTTCTTC.